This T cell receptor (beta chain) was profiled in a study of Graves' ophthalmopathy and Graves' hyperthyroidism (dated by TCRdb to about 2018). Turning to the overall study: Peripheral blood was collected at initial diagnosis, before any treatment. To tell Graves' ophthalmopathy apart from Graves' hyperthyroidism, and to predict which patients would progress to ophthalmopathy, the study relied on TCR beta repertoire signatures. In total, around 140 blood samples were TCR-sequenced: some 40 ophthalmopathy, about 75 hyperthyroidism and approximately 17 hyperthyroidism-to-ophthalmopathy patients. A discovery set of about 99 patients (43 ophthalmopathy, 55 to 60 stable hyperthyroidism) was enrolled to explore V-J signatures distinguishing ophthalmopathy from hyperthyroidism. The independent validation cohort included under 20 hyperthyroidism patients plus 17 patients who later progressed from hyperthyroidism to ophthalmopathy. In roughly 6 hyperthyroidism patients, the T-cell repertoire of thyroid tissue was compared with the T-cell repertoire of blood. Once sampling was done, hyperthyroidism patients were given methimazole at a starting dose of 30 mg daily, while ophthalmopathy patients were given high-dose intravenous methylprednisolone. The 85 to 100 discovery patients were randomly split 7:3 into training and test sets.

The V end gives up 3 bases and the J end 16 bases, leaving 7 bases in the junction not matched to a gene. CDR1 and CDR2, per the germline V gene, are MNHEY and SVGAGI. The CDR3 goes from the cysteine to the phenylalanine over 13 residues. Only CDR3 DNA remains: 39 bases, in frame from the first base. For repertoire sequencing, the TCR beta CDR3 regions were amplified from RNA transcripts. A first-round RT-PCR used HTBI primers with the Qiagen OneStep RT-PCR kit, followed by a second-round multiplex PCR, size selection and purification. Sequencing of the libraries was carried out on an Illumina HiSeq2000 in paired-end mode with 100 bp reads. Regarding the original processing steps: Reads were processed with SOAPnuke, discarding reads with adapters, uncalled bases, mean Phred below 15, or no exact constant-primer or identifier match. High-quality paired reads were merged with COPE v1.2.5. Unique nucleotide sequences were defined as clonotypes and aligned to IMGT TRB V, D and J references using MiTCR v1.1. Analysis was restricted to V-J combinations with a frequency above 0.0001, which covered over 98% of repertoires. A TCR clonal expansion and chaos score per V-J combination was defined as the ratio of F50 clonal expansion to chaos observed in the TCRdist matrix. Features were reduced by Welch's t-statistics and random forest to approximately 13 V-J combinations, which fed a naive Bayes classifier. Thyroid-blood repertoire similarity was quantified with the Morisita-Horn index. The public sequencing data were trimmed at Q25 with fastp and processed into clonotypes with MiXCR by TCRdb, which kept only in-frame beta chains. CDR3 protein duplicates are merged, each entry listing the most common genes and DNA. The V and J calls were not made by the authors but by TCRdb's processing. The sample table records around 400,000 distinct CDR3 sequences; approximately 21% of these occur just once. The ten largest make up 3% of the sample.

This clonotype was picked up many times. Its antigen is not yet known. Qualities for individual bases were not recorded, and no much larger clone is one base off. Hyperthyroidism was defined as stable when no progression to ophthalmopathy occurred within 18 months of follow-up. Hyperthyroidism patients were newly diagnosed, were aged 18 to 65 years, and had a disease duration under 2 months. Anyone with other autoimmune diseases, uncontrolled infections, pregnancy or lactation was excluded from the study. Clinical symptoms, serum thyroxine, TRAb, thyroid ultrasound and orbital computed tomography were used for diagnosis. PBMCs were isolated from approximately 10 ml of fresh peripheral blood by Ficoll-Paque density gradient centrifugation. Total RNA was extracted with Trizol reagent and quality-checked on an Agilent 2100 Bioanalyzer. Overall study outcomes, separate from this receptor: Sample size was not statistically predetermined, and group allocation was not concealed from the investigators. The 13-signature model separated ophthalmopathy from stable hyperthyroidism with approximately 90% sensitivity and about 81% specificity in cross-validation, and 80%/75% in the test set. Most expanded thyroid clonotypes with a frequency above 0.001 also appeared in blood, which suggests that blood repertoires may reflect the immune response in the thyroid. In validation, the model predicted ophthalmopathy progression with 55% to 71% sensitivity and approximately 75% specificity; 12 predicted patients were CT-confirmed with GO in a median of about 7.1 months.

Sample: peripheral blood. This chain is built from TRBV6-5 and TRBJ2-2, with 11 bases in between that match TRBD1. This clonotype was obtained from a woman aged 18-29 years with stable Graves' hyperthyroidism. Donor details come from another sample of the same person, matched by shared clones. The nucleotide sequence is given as TGTGCCAGCAGTTATACCGCCGGACAGGGGGCGTTTTTT. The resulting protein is CASSYTAGQGAFF.